The 18 T cell receptor beta chains reported below all come from one sample, sequenced in a study of CD4 T cells in relation to SARS-CoV-2 and coronaviruses. Antigen specificity for these receptors is unknown. Profiled with immunoSEQ multiplex PCR; TCRdb holds only in-frame clones, not every one. The data show 25,000 to 30,000 clones, 70% to 80% seen once. CD4+ T cells from unexposed donors were obtained before the COVID-19 pandemic (2011-2018). After more than eight days of culture, CD4+ T cells were isolated. The material sequenced was CD4+ T cells from PBMCs, cultured in vitro. These receptors were obtained from a human donor in good health.

V usage is TRBV29-1 and J usage is TRBJ2-1; TRBD1 might be the D (5 bases). V was pared by 4 bases and J by 4 bases, with 8 bases between. The CDR3 runs 12 residues. Per germline, CDR1 SQVTM and CDR2 ANQGSEA. The CDR3 loop is CSVGRQYNEQFF. The CDR3 DNA follows: TGCAGCGTTGGCAGACAGTACAATGAGCAGTTCTTC.

The chain uses TRBV5-1 and TRBJ2-2, with TRBD1 matching over 8 bases. The CDR3 extends over 16 amino acids. After removal of 4 bases from V and 6 bases from J, the junction contained 11 bases not matched to a gene. Germline V CDR1 and CDR2: SGHRS, YFSETQ. The CDR3 protein is CASSLVGTGNAGELFF. In DNA, the CDR3 is TGCGCCAGCAGCCTGGTGGGGACAGGTAACGCCGGGGAGCTGTTTTTT. Supplemented by reference TRBV5-1 and TRBJ2-2, the full variable domain reads KAGVTQTPRYLIKTRGQQVTLSCSPISGHRSVSWYQQTPGQGLQFLFEYFSETQRNKGNFPGRFSGRQFSNSRSEMNVSTLELGDSALYLCASSLVGTGNAGELFFGEGSRLTVL.

The chain links TRBV11-2 to TRBJ2-2; the D gene is possibly TRBD2 (7 bases). Germline V lookup: CDR1 SGHAT, CDR2 FQNNGV. V lost 11 bases to trimming and J lost 5 bases, with 18 bases between them. The CDR3 consists of 14 residues. The CDR3 nucleotides read TGTGCCCGAGGGGGGGCTTGGGGAACCGGGGAGCTGTTTTTT. Its translation: CARGGAWGTGELFF.

This clone was seen once. The V and J genes are TRBV9 and TRBJ2-7; the D is unclear. Germline values: CDR1 SGDLS, CDR2 YYNGEE. The CDR3 spans 13 residues. V gave up 0 bases and J gave up 5 bases, with 9 bases separating them. The CDR3 nucleotides read TGTGCCAGCAGCGTAGCCCTTTCTAACGAGCAGTACTTC. It encodes CASSVALSNEQYF.

The table lists this clone with a few counts. The chain carries TRBV27 and TRBJ1-6; 10 nucleotides align to TRBD1. The J segment lost 6 bases and the V segment lost 7 bases, leaving 9 bases of the junction unmatched. The germline CDR1 and CDR2 sequences are MNHEY and SMNVEV (reference sequence). The CDR3 is 16 residues long. The CDR3 loop reads CASTLRGQGSNSPLHF. CDR3 bases: TGTGCCAGCACCCTACGGGGACAGGGGTCTAATTCACCCCTCCACTTT.

The genes are TRBV2 and TRBJ2-2; 8 nucleotides agree with TRBD1. This CDR3 contains 15 residues. Per germline, CDR1 SNHLY and CDR2 FYNNEI. The junction had 8 bases not matched to a gene; V was cut back by 4 bases and J by 7 bases. CDR3 amino acids: CASSAQTGVGGELFF. CDR3 in DNA: TGTGCCAGCAGTGCACAGACAGGGGTTGGCGGGGAGCTGTTTTTT.

This clone was recorded a few times. The chain couples TRBV18 to TRBJ1-5; tentative D call: TRBD1 (6 bases). The V end lost 6 bases, the J end lost 5 bases, and 14 bases lay between the germline ends. This CDR3 has 14 amino acids. CDR1 and CDR2 from the germline V gene are KGHSH and LQKENI. This CDR3 is CASSLAEGDQPQHF. CDR3 DNA: TGTGCCAGCTCCCTAGCTGAGGGGGATCAGCCCCAGCATTTT.

V and J are TRBV3-1 (or the pseudogene TRBV3-2) and TRBJ2-1; TRBD2 matches at 11 bases. This CDR3 is built from 20 residues. V trimming: 3 bases; J trimming: 2 bases; junction bases outside the gene matches: 15. Looked up from germline, CDR1 is LGHDT and CDR2 is YNNKEL (reference sequence). CDR3 nucleotides: TGTGCCAGCAGCCACCTCGTGGTAGCGGGGGGGCCGGTCCCCTACAATGAGCAGTTCTTC. It is translated as CASSHLVVAGGPVPYNEQFF.

The rearrangement joins TRBV7-2 to TRBJ2-5, with 7 bases that match TRBD1. Germline V gene data show CDR1 as SGHTA and CDR2 as FQGNSA. This CDR3 is 14 amino acids long. V was clipped by 3 bases and J by 1 base; unmatched bases: 2. The CDR3, as DNA: TGTGCCAGCAGCTTCGCAGGGGGCCAAGAGACCCAGTACTTC. This codes for CASSFAGGQETQYF.

J is TRBJ2-3 and V is TRBV19; TRBD2 matches 8 bases. Germline assignment: CDR1 LNHDA and CDR2 SQIVND (reference sequence). After removal of 3 bases from V and 0 bases from J, the junction contained 5 bases not matched to a gene. The CDR3 is 16 amino acids. This CDR3 is CASSIGPSGSTDTQYF. CDR3 coding DNA: TGTGCCAGTAGTATTGGGCCTAGCGGGAGCACAGATACGCAGTATTTT. The whole variable domain, remainder taken from reference TRBV19 and TRBJ2-3, is DGGITQSPKYLFRKEGQNVTLSCEQNLNHDAMYWYRQDPGQGLRLIYYSQIVNDFQKGDIAEGYSVSREKKESFPLTVTSAQKNPTAFYLCASSIGPSGSTDTQYFGPGTRLTVL.

V is TRBV5-6 and J is TRBJ2-3; D remains ambiguous. From germline, CDR1 is SGHDT and CDR2 YYEEEE. Trimming cost V 3 bases and J 7 bases, with 9 bases left between them. The CDR3 sequence is 12 residues long. CDR3: CASSSWTNTQYF. The DNA of the CDR3 is TGTGCCAGCAGCTCCTGGACCAATACGCAGTATTTT.

This sequence joins TRBV2 and TRBJ1-4; D uncertain. Germline CDR1 SNHLY, CDR2 FYNNEI. CDR3 length: 13 residues. V lost 2 bases to trimming and J lost 11 bases, with 12 bases between them. The CDR3: CASSESVDHKLFF. In DNA form, the CDR3 reads TGTGCCAGCAGTGAAAGCGTGGACCATAAACTGTTTTTT.

This sequence joins TRBV5-5 and TRBJ1-2; 8 bases match TRBD1. V was pared by 4 bases and J by 7 bases, with 6 bases of the junction left unmatched. The CDR3 extends over 13 amino acids. Germline-derived CDR1 and CDR2 are SGHKS and YYEKEE (reference sequence). CDR3 DNA: TGTGCCAGCAGCCCCCAGGGGGCCGGTGGCTACACCTTC. This sequence encodes CASSPQGAGGYTF.

CDR3 residues: CASGLAGSSYEQYF. The CDR3 coding sequence is TGTGCCAGCGGACTAGCGGGGAGCTCCTACGAGCAGTACTTC. V is TRBV6-6 and J is TRBJ2-7; the match to TRBD2 covers 12 bases. This CDR3 is 14 amino acids long. The germline V gene has CDR1 MNHNY and CDR2 SVGAGI (reference sequence). V shed 8 bases and J 0 bases; nucleotides not matched to a gene: 2.

The rearrangement joins TRBV7-8 to TRBJ2-3; D is ambiguous. Deletions cut 6 bases from V and 2 bases from J, with 9 bases between. This CDR3 contains 13 residues. Germline V gene sequence: CDR1 SGHVS, CDR2 FQNEAQ. CDR3 bases: TGTGCCAGCAGTCTCATAAACACAGATACGCAGTATTTT. Amino acid sequence: CASSLINTDTQYF.

V and J are TRBV3-1 (or the pseudogene TRBV3-2) and TRBJ2-7, with 7 bases that match TRBD2. V shed 3 bases, J shed 6 bases, and the junction held 8 bases outside the gene matches. The CDR3 length is 14 residues. CDR1 LGHDT and CDR2 YNNKEL come from the germline V gene (reference sequence). CDR3 DNA sequence: TGTGCCAGCAGCCATGGAAGAGCGGGACTCGAGCAGTACTTC. This sequence encodes CASSHGRAGLEQYF.

The table lists this clone with a few counts. The gene calls are TRBV28 and TRBJ1-5, with a tentative D call TRBD1 (5 bases). Looked up from germline, CDR1 is MDHEN and CDR2 is SYDVKM. The length of the CDR3 is 15 residues. V was clipped by 8 bases and J by 5 bases, with 19 bases between them. The CDR3 nucleotides read TGTGCCAGCGCCCCGGGAAGGGGTTCGCATCAGCCCCAGCATTTT. As protein: CASAPGRGSHQPQHF.

The chain carries TRBV2 and TRBJ1-1, with no clear D. Between the trimmed V and J ends, which lost 6 bases and 10 bases, there was a span of 21 bases. This CDR3 is 14 amino acids long. Per germline, CDR1 SNHLY and CDR2 FYNNEI. The CDR3: CASSLYVGEIGAFF. Written as DNA, the CDR3 is TGTGCCAGCAGCCTTTACGTCGGGGAGATTGGAGCTTTCTTT. Together with reference TRBV2 and TRBJ1-1, the CDR3 gives the full variable domain: EPEVTQTPSHQVTQMGQEVILRCVPISNHLYFYWYRQILGQKVEFLVSFYNNEISEKSEIFDDQFSVERPDGSNFTLKIRSTKLEDSAMYFCASSLYVGEIGAFFGQGTRLTVV.